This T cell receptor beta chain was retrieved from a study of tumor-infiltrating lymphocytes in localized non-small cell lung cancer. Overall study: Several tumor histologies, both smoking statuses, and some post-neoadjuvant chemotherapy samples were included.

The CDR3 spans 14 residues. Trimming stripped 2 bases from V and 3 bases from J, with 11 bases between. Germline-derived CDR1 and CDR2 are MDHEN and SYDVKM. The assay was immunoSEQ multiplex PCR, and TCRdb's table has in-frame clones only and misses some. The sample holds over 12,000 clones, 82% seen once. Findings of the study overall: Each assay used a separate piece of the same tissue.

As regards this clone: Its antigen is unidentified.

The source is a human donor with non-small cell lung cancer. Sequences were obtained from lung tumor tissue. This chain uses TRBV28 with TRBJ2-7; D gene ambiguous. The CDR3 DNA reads TGTGCCAGCAGTTTAGGGCTCTTAGGCTACGAGCAGTACTTC. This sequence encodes CASSLGLLGYEQYF.